These T cell receptor beta chains were read from a single sample in a study of cytotoxic CD8 clonotypes in ibrutinib-treated CLL. Clones were read by immunoSEQ multiplex PCR, and TCRdb kept only the in-frame ones, dropping some. The sample has some 29,000 clones; 70% to 80% are singletons. Sequenced material: PBMCs, taken after 36 months of ibrutinib treatment. Source of these receptors: a human donor with chronic lymphocytic leukemia. Each CDR3 is given with its conserved first and last residue. The D gene is left open where the match is weak. Size is stated for part of the rows, as once, few or many counts, or as a class when the clone is expanded.

TRBD2 TRBJ2-3 NA TRBV9 TGTGCCAGCAGCGTAGGGACTAGCGGGGGGGCCACAGATACGCAGTATTTT CASSVGTSGGATDTQYF
NA TRBJ1-2 NA TRBV25-1 TGTGCCAGCATAGGTCAGGGGTCCTATGGCTACACCTTC CASIGQGSYGYTF
TRBD2 TRBJ2-1 once TRBV2 TGTGCCAGCAGTGTAGGGACTAGCAGGAATGAGCAGTTCTTC CASSVGTSRNEQFF
TRBD2 TRBJ2-1 once TRBV6-5 TGTGCCAGCAGCCTGAAAGCGGGGGGGTGGAATGAGCAGTTCTTC CASSLKAGGWNEQFF
NA TRBJ2-5 NA TRBV11-1 TGTGCCAGCAGCTTGCTGGGCAGGGACCAAGAGACCCAGTACTTC CASSLLGRDQETQYF
TRBD2 TRBJ2-3 NA TRBV5-6 TGTGCCAGCAGTTGGGACTCTAGCGGGGCGCAGTATTTT CASSWDSSGAQYF
NA TRBJ2-7 NA TRBV21-1 TGTGCCAGCAGCGCGACCCTCGGCGAGCAGTACTTC CASSATLGEQYF
NA TRBJ1-1 once TRBV2 TGTGCCAGCATCGGAGTTTTGGAAGCTTTCTTT CASIGVLEAFF
TRBD1 TRBJ1-1 NA TRBV5-1 TGCGCCAGCAGCTTGAGGGGACAGGGGGCGGTGAACACTGAAGCTTTCTTT CASSLRGQGAVNTEAFF
NA TRBJ2-7 NA TRBV7-6 TGTGCCAGCAGCTTAGTGGCAGGGGTCGAGCAGTACTTC CASSLVAGVEQYF
TRBD1 TRBJ2-3 NA TRBV28 TGTGCCAGCACCCTACAGGGGGCTTTGGGTTCGGATACGCAGTATTTT CASTLQGALGSDTQYF
TRBD1 TRBJ2-1 NA TRBV29-1 TGCAGCGTTGAATCAGGGACAGGGTATTCCTACAATGAGCAGTTCTTC CSVESGTGYSYNEQFF
NA TRBJ2-2 NA TRBV19 TGTGCCAGTAGTATTTCTTGGGGCGGGGAGCTGTTTTTT CASSISWGGELFF
NA TRBJ1-5 medium-sized TRBV10-3 TGTGCCATCAGTGCGGACAATCAGCCCCAGCATTTT CAISADNQPQHF
NA TRBJ1-5 few TRBV18 TGTGCCAGCTCACCAGACATGTATCAGCCCCAGCATTTT CASSPDMYQPQHF
NA TRBJ1-2 NA TRBV7-9 TGTGCCAGCAGCTTAGTTCAGGGGCCCTACTGGGGCTACACCTTC CASSLVQGPYWGYTF
TRBD1 TRBJ1-5 once TRBV6-6 TGTGCCAGCAGTTACTCGCAGGGGGGTCAGCCCCAGCATTTT CASSYSQGGQPQHF
NA TRBJ1-2 NA TRBV9 TGTGCCAGCGAGAGGGCGCGGGGTGGCTACACCTTC CASERARGGYTF
NA TRBJ2-3 NA TRBV9 TGTGCCAGCAGCACCGACGGGGGCACAGATACGCAGTATTTT CASSTDGGTDTQYF
TRBD1 TRBJ2-2 NA TRBV11-2 TGTGCCAGCAGCCCACCGGGACAGGGCCCCACCGGGGAGCTGTTTTTT CASSPPGQGPTGELFF
NA TRBJ2-7 NA TRBV9 TGTGCCAGCAGCGTAGCTACAGGGAGGTCCTACGAGCAGTACTTC CASSVATGRSYEQYF
TRBD2 TRBJ2-3 NA TRBV5-1 TGCGCCAGCAGCGCGGGACTAGCGGGGTCCACAGATACGCAGTATTTT CASSAGLAGSTDTQYF
NA TRBJ2-5 few TRBV9 TGTGCCAGCAGCGTACAAGAGGGCCAAGAGACCCAGTACTTC CASSVQEGQETQYF
NA TRBJ1-5 NA TRBV18 TGTGCCAGCTCCCCCCAGCACAACAATCAGCCCCAGCATTTT CASSPQHNNQPQHF
TRBD1 TRBJ1-6 NA TRBV6-6 TGTGCCAGCAGCATGATGACAGGGGGGAAAAATTCACCCCTCCACTTT CASSMMTGGKNSPLHF
TRBD1 TRBJ1-2 once TRBV5-3 TGTGCCAGAAGCCCCCTGGGGCAGGGGGTTAATGGCTACACCTTC CARSPLGQGVNGYTF
NA TRBJ2-7 once TRBV6-5 TGTGCCACTAACCCTGGGGGAATCTTCTACGAGCAGTACTTC CATNPGGIFYEQYF
NA TRBJ1-1 NA TRBV7-9 TGTGCCAGCAGCCACCGACACCAGAATGAAGCTTTCTTT CASSHRHQNEAFF
TRBD1 TRBJ1-4 NA TRBV29-1 TGCAGCGTAATGACAGGGAACGAAAAACTGTTTTTT CSVMTGNEKLFF
NA TRBJ2-7 NA TRBV15 TGTGCCACCAGCAGAGTTTCAGACGAGCAGTACTTC CATSRVSDEQYF
NA TRBJ2-7 NA TRBV19 TGTGCCAGTAGTATACAACTTCCCTACGAGCAGTACTTC CASSIQLPYEQYF
NA TRBJ1-6 NA TRBV4-3 TGCGCCAGCAGCCAAGATTTGGGGGGGTTCTCACCCCTCCACTTT CASSQDLGGFSPLHF
NA TRBJ1-2 NA TRBV10-3 TGTGCCACTCAACTGCAGGGGAACTATGGCTACACCTTC CATQLQGNYGYTF
NA TRBJ1-1 once TRBV9 TGTGCCAGCAGCGTAGTGGGGTCAGGAGCGGACACTGAAGCTTTCTTT CASSVVGSGADTEAFF
NA TRBJ1-2 NA TRBV5-5 TGTGCCAGCAGCTTGAAACTGCGGGAGGGGAATGGCTACACCTTC CASSLKLREGNGYTF
NA TRBJ1-2 medium-sized TRBV19 TGTGCCAGTAGTATAGGGGCAGGGTCTGAATATGGCTACACCTTC CASSIGAGSEYGYTF
NA TRBJ2-4 NA TRBV15 TGTGCCACCAGCAGAGCGGTAGGCATTCAGTACTTC CATSRAVGIQYF
NA TRBJ1-2 few TRBV29-1 TGCAGCGCCGCTCTACCAGACCATGGCTACACCTTC CSAALPDHGYTF